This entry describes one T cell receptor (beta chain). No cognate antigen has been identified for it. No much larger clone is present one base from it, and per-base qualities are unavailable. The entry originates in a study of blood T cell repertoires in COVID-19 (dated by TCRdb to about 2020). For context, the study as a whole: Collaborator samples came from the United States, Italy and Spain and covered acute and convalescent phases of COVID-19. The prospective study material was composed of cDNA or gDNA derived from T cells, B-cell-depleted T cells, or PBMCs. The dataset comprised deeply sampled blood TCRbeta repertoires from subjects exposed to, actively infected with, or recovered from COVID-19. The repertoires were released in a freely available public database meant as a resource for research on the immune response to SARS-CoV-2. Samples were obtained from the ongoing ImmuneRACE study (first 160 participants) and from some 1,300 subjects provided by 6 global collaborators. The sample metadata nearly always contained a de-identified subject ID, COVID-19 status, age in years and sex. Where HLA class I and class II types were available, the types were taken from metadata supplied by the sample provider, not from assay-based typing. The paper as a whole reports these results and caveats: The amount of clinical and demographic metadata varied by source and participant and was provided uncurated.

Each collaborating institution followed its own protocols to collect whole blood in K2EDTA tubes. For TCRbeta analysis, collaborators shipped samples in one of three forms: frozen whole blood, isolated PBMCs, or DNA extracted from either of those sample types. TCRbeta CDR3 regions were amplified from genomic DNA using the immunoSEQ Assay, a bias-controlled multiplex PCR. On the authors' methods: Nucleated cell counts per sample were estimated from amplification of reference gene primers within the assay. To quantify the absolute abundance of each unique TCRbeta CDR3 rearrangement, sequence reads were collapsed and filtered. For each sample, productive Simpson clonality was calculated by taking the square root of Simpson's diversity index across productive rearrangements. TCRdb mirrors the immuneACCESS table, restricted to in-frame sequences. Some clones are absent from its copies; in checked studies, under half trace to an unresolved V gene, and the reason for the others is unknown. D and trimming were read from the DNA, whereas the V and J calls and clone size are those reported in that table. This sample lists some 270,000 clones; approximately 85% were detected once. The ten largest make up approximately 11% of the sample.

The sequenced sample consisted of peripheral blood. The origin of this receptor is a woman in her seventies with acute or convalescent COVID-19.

The DNA sequence is TGCGCCAGCAGTGAACAGCCGAACACTGAAGCTTTCTTT. Its product reads: CASSEQPNTEAFF. Recombination linked TRBV5-1 to TRBJ1-1, with the D gene too uncertain to name. Taken from cysteine to phenylalanine, the CDR3 has 13 residues. Here the CDR3 DNA is all that survives: 39 bases in frame from base 1. Based on the germline V gene, the CDR1 and CDR2 sequences are SGHRS and YFSETQ. V is reduced by 5 bases and J by 1 base, leaving a spacing of 9 bases between them.